This T cell receptor (beta chain) was profiled in a study of cytomegalovirus exposure and HLA in healthy donors. General study findings and limits: In a later analysis, a genetic analysis reported fewer productive-TCR N-insertions in an Asian-associated ancestry cluster than the cohort average.

This clone has just a few counts. Its antigen is still unknown. The PCR made use of 60 Vbeta and 13 Jbeta primers. Here immunoSEQ multiplex PCR was the method, and the copy in TCRdb shows in-frame clones only, minus some. The sample lists roughly 120,000 clones, approximately 80% occurring once. The sequenced sample was PBMCs. This sequence originates from a female donor in good health and CMV-seropositive.

The CDR3 spells CASSFGSGAATQYF. CDR3 nucleotide sequence: TGTGCCAGCAGCTTTGGAAGCGGTGCTGCGACCCAGTACTTC. The chain recombines TRBV11-2 with TRBJ2-5; D perhaps matches TRBD2 (5 bases). This CDR3 is built from 14 residues. Trimming stripped 3 bases from V and 7 bases from J, with 15 bases between. Germline V lookup: CDR1 SGHAT, CDR2 FQNNGV.